Listed below are T cell receptor beta chains from one sample, sequenced in a study of T-cell reconstitution after alpha-beta-depleted transplantation in children. MiXCR, applied by TCRdb to the PCR reads, yields one record per CDR3 protein. The table records nearly 250,000 distinct CDR3 sequences, around 7.5% of them present only once. Sequenced material: PBMCs, mostly from graft donor cells, taken 180 days after TCRalphabeta/CD19-depleted stem cell transplant. Receptor source: a male patient younger than 18 who had a stem cell transplant for acute lymphoblastic leukemia, so the T cells may come from the graft donor. Both conserved end residues are part of each CDR3. Each record gives: CDR3 protein, V gene, J gene.

CASSPTSGLHEQFF	TRBV7-9	TRBJ2-1
CASSLEQETQYF	TRBV5-1	TRBJ2-5
CASSPTWGGMNTEAFF	TRBV18	TRBJ1-1
CASSLVRESREQYF	TRBV5-1	TRBJ2-7
CASSFFGDSTNYGYTF	TRBV28	TRBJ1-2
CASSQVGQGGKLFF	TRBV4-1	TRBJ1-4
CASSLSVRLTSYEQYF	TRBV11-2	TRBJ2-7
CATGRGGQPQHF	TRBV10-3	TRBJ1-5
CASARDREETQYF	TRBV12-5	TRBJ2-5
CASSLRGAYTEAFF	TRBV28	TRBJ1-1
CASSLEGQGNEKLFF	TRBV11-2	TRBJ1-4
CASSRDYRRGNYGYTF	TRBV18	TRBJ1-2
CASSLGGPYEQYF	TRBV5-1	TRBJ2-7
CASSLFGREGPLHF	TRBV27	TRBJ1-6